This T cell receptor beta chain derives from a study of CD8+ T cells in alopecia areata. Germline V gene sequence: CDR1 SGDLS, CDR2 YYNGEE. The CDR3 length is 14 residues. Trimming took 7 bases from V and 7 from J, leaving 18 bases between them. It was cDNA, reverse transcribed from extracted RNA, that served as the sequencing template. Sequencing used immunoSEQ multiplex PCR; TCRdb keeps in-frame clones, though not all of them. The sample has 140,000 or so clones; around 62% are singletons. A word on this clone: The antigen is unknown.

Regarding the study as a whole: Tissue-resident alphabeta T cells belonging to normal skin likewise get sequenced within scalp specimens.

The rearrangement links TRBV9 to TRBJ2-1; D uncertain. The sequence was collected from a human donor in good health. The sample consisted of CD8+ T cells sorted from blood. CDR3: CASSGPDPWNEQFF. The CDR3 nucleotides are TGTGCCAGCTCTGGACCGGACCCTTGGAATGAGCAGTTCTTC.